This is a list of T cell receptor beta chains from one sample in a study of cytomegalovirus exposure and HLA in healthy donors. TCRdb keeps only in-frame clones here, not all; method: immunoSEQ multiplex PCR. Among approximately 160,000 clones, around 92% were seen once, and the ten largest hold 10%. The material sequenced was PBMCs. Receptors originate from a woman aged 18-29 years in good health and CMV-seropositive. Both conserved end residues are part of each CDR3. The order of the fields is clone size, V gene, J gene, D gene, CDR3 protein, CDR3 DNA. A D gene is named only where the DNA matches it firmly. A row's size may be missing; if present it is once, few, many or a size class.

clone size: NA
V gene: TRBV5-1
J gene: TRBJ2-3
D gene: TRBD2
CDR3 protein: CASSLEPSGTSTDTQYF
CDR3 DNA: TGCGCCAGCAGCTTGGAGCCTAGCGGAACTAGCACAGATACGCAGTATTTT

clone size: NA
V gene: TRBV5-1
J gene: TRBJ1-1
D gene: TRBD1
CDR3 protein: CASGSGTAGFEAFF
CDR3 DNA: TGCGCCAGCGGGTCCGGGACAGCCGGTTTCGAAGCTTTCTTT

clone size: NA
V gene: TRBV30
J gene: TRBJ1-2
D gene: TRBD1
CDR3 protein: CAWRPFTGTGPYGYTF
CDR3 DNA: TGTGCCTGGAGACCCTTCACCGGGACAGGTCCCTATGGCTACACCTTC

clone size: NA
V gene: TRBV6-1
J gene: TRBJ2-7
D gene: NA
CDR3 protein: CAVKIKGSYEQYF
CDR3 DNA: TGTGCAGTGAAGATAAAGGGGTCCTACGAGCAGTACTTC

clone size: NA
V gene: TRBV10-3
J gene: TRBJ2-6
D gene: NA
CDR3 protein: CAIRDGVRSGANVLTF
CDR3 DNA: TGTGCCATCAGGGACGGGGTGAGGTCTGGGGCCAACGTCCTGACTTTC

clone size: NA
V gene: TRBV30
J gene: TRBJ2-1
D gene: TRBD2
CDR3 protein: CAWEWGGLAGNNEQFF
CDR3 DNA: TGTGCCTGGGAATGGGGGGGACTAGCGGGAAACAATGAGCAGTTCTTC

clone size: NA
V gene: TRBV6-5
J gene: TRBJ2-6
D gene: NA
CDR3 protein: CASSYEQSSGANVLTF
CDR3 DNA: TGTGCCAGCAGTTACGAACAGAGCTCTGGGGCCAACGTCCTGACTTTC

clone size: NA
V gene: TRBV18
J gene: TRBJ1-2
D gene: TRBD1
CDR3 protein: CASSPGTGGMEAF
CDR3 DNA: TGTGCCAGCTCCCCCGGGACAGGGGGCATGGAAGCCTTC

clone size: NA
V gene: TRBV7-9
J gene: TRBJ1-1
D gene: NA
CDR3 protein: CASSATVNTEAFF
CDR3 DNA: TGTGCCAGCAGCGCGACAGTGAACACTGAAGCTTTCTTT

clone size: once
V gene: TRBV27
J gene: TRBJ1-1
D gene: NA
CDR3 protein: CASSFSPGGGTEAFF
CDR3 DNA: TGTGCCAGCAGCTTTAGCCCGGGCGGGGGCACTGAAGCTTTCTTT